This T cell receptor (beta chain) is drawn from a study of blood T cell repertoires in COVID-19. Trimming took 1 base from V and 5 from J, leaving 12 bases between them. The CDR3 consists of 14 residues. Germline V gene lookup returns CDR1 SEHNR and CDR2 FQNEAQ (reference sequence). Clones were read by immunoSEQ multiplex PCR, and TCRdb kept only the in-frame ones, dropping some. The sample lists 200,000 or so clones, approximately 79% seen once, with roughly a sixth in the top ten. The sequencing input was peripheral blood. This clonotype was obtained from a man between 60 and 75 years old with active or convalescent COVID-19. The chain uses TRBV7-9 and TRBJ2-7; the D gene is possibly TRBD2 (5 bases). For the CDR3, the DNA is TGTGCCAGCAGCTTAGGGCCTGAGGGCCACGAGCAGTACTTC. It codes for CASSLGPEGHEQYF.